A selection of T cell receptor beta chains follows, all from one sample in a study of blood T cells in healthy people across ages. TCRdb reprocessed the 5' RACE reads with MiXCR, giving one entry per CDR3 protein. This table holds hundreds of thousands of distinct CDR3 sequences, about 54% found once. Sequencing was done on a sample of blood. Receptor source: a man aged 55 to 69 in good health. Both conserved end residues are part of each CDR3. A D gene is named only where the DNA matches it firmly. The size field is filled for only some rows; it gives once, few, many or a size class.

.	TRBV6-2/TRBV6-3	TRBJ2-6	.	TGTGCCAGCACCCCTAATTTAGGGTCTGGGGCCAACGTCCTGACTTTC	CASTPNLGSGANVLTF
.	TRBV6-1	TRBJ1-4	.	TGTGCCAGCAGTGGCAGGGGTGCGGGTAATGAAAAACTGTTTTTT	CASSGRGAGNEKLFF
.	TRBV12-3/TRBV12-4	TRBJ2-7	.	TGTGCCAGCAGTCACGGACCCGACGCCTACGAGCAGTACTTC	CASSHGPDAYEQYF
.	TRBV12-3/TRBV12-4	TRBJ1-2	TRBD1	TGTGCCAGCAGCCAGACAGGGAGCTATGGCTACACCTTC	CASSQTGSYGYTF
.	TRBV9	TRBJ1-2	.	TGTGCCAGCAGCGTAGCGGCGGGATATGGCTACACCTTC	CASSVAAGYGYTF
few	TRBV6-2/TRBV6-3	TRBJ2-1	.	TGTGCCAGCAGTTATACAAGACGCCCGATCGGGGATGAGCAGTTCTTC	CASSYTRRPIGDEQFF
.	TRBV20-1	TRBJ1-1	TRBD1	TGCAGTGCTCAGTCGCAGGGGGACGCTGAAGCTTTCTTT	CSAQSQGDAEAFF
many	TRBV6-1	TRBJ1-2	.	TGTGCCAGCAGTGAAGTAATGTGGGGAATTGGTTCGAACTATGGCTACACCTTC	CASSEVMWGIGSNYGYTF
few	TRBV9	TRBJ2-1	TRBD2	TGTGCCAGCAGCGTAGGGCGTCTAGCGGGGGTTGACAATGAGCAGTTCTTC	CASSVGRLAGVDNEQFF
few	TRBV4-1	TRBJ2-6	TRBD2	TGCGCCAGCAGCCAAGTCGCGGGAGCTGGGGCCAACGTCCTGACTTTC	CASSQVAGAGANVLTF
few	TRBV3-1	TRBJ1-2	.	TGTGCCAGCAGCCAAGATCATCGGGGATACTATGGCTACACCTTC	CASSQDHRGYYGYTF
.	TRBV4-1	TRBJ2-1	.	TGCGCCAGCAGCCGTAGCCCGGGGTGGGAGCAGTTCTTC	CASSRSPGWEQFF
many	TRBV2	TRBJ2-2	.	TGTGCCAGCAGGGGATCAGGGACGAACACCGGGGAGCTGTTTTTT	CASRGSGTNTGELFF
.	TRBV11-2	TRBJ2-7	TRBD2	TGTGCCAGCAGCTTAGATCAGGAAGCGGGGGGCTACGAGCAGTACTTC	CASSLDQEAGGYEQYF
.	TRBV20-1	TRBJ1-2	.	TGCAGTGCTAGAGATTGGGGGGGCTCTAACTATGGCTACACCTTC	CSARDWGGSNYGYTF
few	TRBV5-1	TRBJ2-7	TRBD1	TGCGCCAGCAGCCCGACAGGGGATGCCTACGAGCAGTACTTC	CASSPTGDAYEQYF
once	TRBV20-1	TRBJ1-1	TRBD1	TGCAGTGCTCAACAGGGGGCCGATGAAGCTTTCTTT	CSAQQGADEAFF
many	TRBV20-1	TRBJ2-7	.	TGCAGTGCCCGTGATCCGGGCGCCTACGAGCAGTACTTC	CSARDPGAYEQYF
.	TRBV10-3	TRBJ1-2	TRBD1	TGTGCCATCAGTGGGGACAGGGGGGCCTATGGCTACACCTTC	CAISGDRGAYGYTF
.	TRBV28	TRBJ2-5	.	TGTGCCAGCAGCCTCCTCAGGGCCAGGTCCCAGTACTTC	CASSLLRARSQYF
.	TRBV6-2/TRBV6-3	TRBJ2-6	.	TGTGCCAGCAGCTGGGATACTGGGGCCAACGTCCTGACTTTC	CASSWDTGANVLTF
few	TRBV7-8	TRBJ2-2	.	TGTGCCAGCAGCCGGGACGGAGCCCGTACCGGGGAGCTGTTTTTT	CASSRDGARTGELFF
.	TRBV10-3	TRBJ1-1	.	TGTGCCATCAGTGATCCAGATCCGGCTGTCACTGAAGCTTTCTTT	CAISDPDPAVTEAFF
.	TRBV29-1	TRBJ1-1	.	TGCAGCGTTGATGAGATTAACACTGAAGCTTTCTTT	CSVDEINTEAFF
.	TRBV7-8	TRBJ2-3	.	TGTGCCAGCAGCTACGGTCTGACAGATACGCAGTATTTT	CASSYGLTDTQYF
.	TRBV7-6	TRBJ2-1	.	TGTGCCAGCAGCTTAGCGCCAGTCTCCTACAATGAGCAGTTCTTC	CASSLAPVSYNEQFF
.	TRBV18	TRBJ1-1	.	TGTGCCAGCTCACCACCAAGCAGGACGAACACTGAAGCTTTCTTT	CASSPPSRTNTEAFF
.	TRBV7-9	TRBJ2-7	.	TGTGCCAGCAGCCACAGGGTTTCTGCGTCCTACGAGCAGTACTTC	CASSHRVSASYEQYF
.	TRBV7-2	TRBJ2-4	TRBD1	TGTGCCAGCAGCCCTGCCTCAGGGGGCAAAAACATTCAGTACTTC	CASSPASGGKNIQYF
.	TRBV7-2	TRBJ1-4	TRBD1	TGTGCCAGCAGCTTGCCCGGGACAGGCGTTGAAAAACTGTTTTTT	CASSLPGTGVEKLFF
.	TRBV20-1	TRBJ2-7	.	TGCAGTGCTAGAGAAGGGGGGGGACAGAACTACGAGCAGTACTTC	CSAREGGGQNYEQYF
.	TRBV3-1	TRBJ2-2	TRBD1	TGTGCCAGCAGCCAAGTCTTCGGGACAGCTAACACCGGGGAGCTGTTTTTT	CASSQVFGTANTGELFF
.	TRBV10-3	TRBJ2-5	.	TGTGCCATCAGTGATCTTGACCCCGCGGAGACCCAGTACTTC	CAISDLDPAETQYF
few	TRBV10-3	TRBJ2-7	.	TGTGCCATCAGTGAGACAGCTAGCTCCTACGAGCAGTACTTC	CAISETASSYEQYF
.	TRBV6-1	TRBJ2-7	.	TGTGCCAGCAGTTCAAACGACAGAGGCTCCTACGAGCAGTACTTC	CASSSNDRGSYEQYF
.	TRBV29-1	TRBJ1-6	.	TGCAGCGTTGGATCGGGGCTCTATGGTTCACCCCTCCACTTT	CSVGSGLYGSPLHF
.	TRBV12-5	TRBJ2-1	.	TGTGCTAGTGGTTTGGACGGGACAGAGCAGTTCTTC	CASGLDGTEQFF
many	TRBV12-3/TRBV12-4	TRBJ2-3	.	TGTGCCAGCAGTTTTGGGGTGGCAGCAGATGCGCAGTATTTT	CASSFGVAADAQYF
.	TRBV20-1	TRBJ1-5	TRBD1	TGCAGTGCTAGAGGGACAGGGGGCGAGGAGCCCCAGCATTTT	CSARGTGGEEPQHF
.	TRBV2	TRBJ1-2	TRBD1	TGTGCCAGCAGTCACACAGGGGGCCAAACCAGCTACACCTTC	CASSHTGGQTSYTF
.	TRBV20-1	TRBJ2-5	TRBD2	TGCAGTGCTACCAGGACTAGCGGGGTAGAGACCCAGTACTTC	CSATRTSGVETQYF
.	TRBV12-3/TRBV12-4	TRBJ1-2	TRBD1	TGTGCCAGCAGTTTGGAGGGGGCCTGGTATGGCTACACCTTC	CASSLEGAWYGYTF